This T cell receptor beta chain comes out of a study of OX40 agonist ivuxolimab in advanced cancers. About the research overall: An agonistic anti-OX40 (CD134) antibody, ivuxolimab, was used to treat the patients.

The study's findings and limits: Blood T cells, both CD4+ and CD8+, expanded clonally by week 6 at 0.1 to 3.0 mg/kg.

The timepoints at which blood was sampled were baseline, cycle 4 day 1, and cycle 7 day 1. TCRdb's copy holds only in-frame clones and misses some; the assay was immunoSEQ multiplex PCR. The sample records under 100,000 clones, roughly 88% being singletons. This clone occurred a few times. Its antigen is undetermined. Sequences were derived from CD4+ or CD8+ T cells sorted from blood, sampled in a trial of the OX40 agonist ivuxolimab. The clonotype originates from an adult with an advanced solid tumor such as melanoma, head and neck, liver or kidney cancer.

CDR3: CASSASGTGSAEAFF. In DNA form, the CDR3 reads TGCGCCAGCAGCGCATCCGGGACAGGGAGCGCTGAAGCTTTCTTT. The chain is built from TRBV5-1 and TRBJ1-1, with 9 nucleotides matching TRBD1. V lost 4 bases and J lost 6; bases outside the gene matches: 10. CDR1 SGHRS and CDR2 YFSETQ come from the germline V gene. The CDR3 spans 15 residues.